This TCR gamma chain was captured in a study of gamma-delta T cells after stem cell transplantation (dated by TCRdb to the mid-2010s). Library method: RT-PCR. The sequencer was an Illumina MiSeq. TCRdb processed the public reads again with the CATT caller, after which rows with matching DNA were combined. A total of roughly 690 gamma-chain clones appear in this sample, approximately 9.9% of them only once. 30% to 45% of the sample is held by the ten biggest clonotypes. In the germline V gene (reference sequence), CDR1 corresponds to GITISATS and CDR2 to ISYDGTV. Germline trimming: 4 bases from V, 5 bases from J; junction bases outside gene matches: 8. The CDR3 has 17 amino acids, counting the end cysteine and phenylalanine. Only the CDR3 DNA stays, 51 bases, in frame from base 1. This clone occurred a few times. This clone's antigen is unknown. The input lacks base qualities; no much larger clone sits a single base away. The identical CDR3 is also encoded by other nucleotide sequences in the sample.

Sequenced: gamma-delta T cells. The sequence links TRGV9 to TRGJP. This TCR came from a human donor. It is not recorded whose cells these are; they may come from a transplant donor. The CDR3 sequence is CALWENTKELGKKIKVF. DNA sequence: TGTGCCTTGTGGGAAAATACTAAAGAGTTGGGCAAAAAAATCAAGGTATTT.